This T cell receptor beta chain was retrieved from a study of T cell responses to AZD1222 COVID-19 vaccine (TCRdb year 2021). Describing the broader study: A total of approximately 230 trial participants underwent TCR sequencing, of whom approximately 210 received two doses of AZD1222 and about 25 received two doses of the MenACWY control vaccine. Enrollment into the trials was organized by age into subgroups of 18-55, 56-69 and 70-plus years, and those subgroups contained around 150, 28 and 57 TCR-sequenced participants, respectively.

The CDR3 regions of human TCRbeta chains were analyzed by immunosequencing. From the authors' description of their analysis: Repertoire TCRs were checked for matches against a reference library of SARS-CoV-2-specific TCRs that had been generated using the MIRA antigen-specificity platform. Breadth was defined as the fraction of unique TCRs that were SARS-CoV-2-associated, and depth was defined as the fraction of total T cells that were SARS-CoV-2-associated. Using the MIRA data, each spike-specific TCR was assigned both to the spike region to which the TCR was reactive and to a CD4 or CD8 class. Log10-transformed breadth and depth values were compared by one-way ANOVA with Sidak's multiple comparisons tests. TCRdb stores this immuneACCESS table with in-frame sequences only. Part of the clones is absent; in the studies checked, under half of the shortfall reflects unresolved V genes, and no reason is known for the rest. V and J calls and clone size are those listed in that table; D and trimming were worked out from the DNA. The sample table holds tens of thousands of clones, of which approximately 89% were seen once. The ten largest clones add up to 7% to 10% of the sample.

The sample's time point label, decoded: about 28 days (+/-7) after the second vaccine dose. AZD1222 recipients given second doses at about 4 weeks or at about 12 weeks were pooled, since spike-specific TCR depth and breadth were not found to differ between the two schedules. Samples from vaccinated people were obtained from the UK trials COV001 and COV002, which included a single-blind randomized controlled phase 2/3 trial of AZD1222 (ChAdOx1 nCoV-19) in healthy adults. Trial participant PBMC samples were collected at day 0 and day 28 after the second dose for TCRbeta chain sequencing. Its CDR3 holds 15 amino acids, cysteine through phenylalanine. The CDR3 DNA has 45 bases and is translated from base 1. CDR1 MNHEY and CDR2 SVGAGI were looked up in the germline V gene. V loses 7 bases of germline sequence and J loses 4 bases, and the interval between the two ends is 16 bases. In this sample, this clone turned up once. It has no known antigen specificity. No base quality information exists; no much larger clone differs at one position.

Here is what the overall study found, with its caveats: Participants were mostly white British, with more females than males. The authors suggested clonal diversity may have been underestimated. The vaccine-associated CD4 TCRs covered the entire spike protein, and the dominant responses fell in regions 160-218 and 743-854. Nearly half of unique spike-specific TCRs reportedly recognized epitopes outside regions mutated in the B.1.351 and B.1.1.7 variants. Conclusions about previously exposed vaccinees are limited, since just 6 or 7 AZD1222 recipients were seropositive for SARS-CoV-2 at baseline. Spike-specific TCR breadth and depth rose significantly after two AZD1222 doses compared with day 0 and with MenACWY recipients. In the small 56-69-year group, the increase in depth fell short of significance, most likely because of low power. Because no day 14 peak-response samples were available, repertoires were characterized only after the peak T cell response.

The chain links TRBV6-5 with TRBJ2-2; the D gene identity is not certain. The origin of this receptor is an adult who received the AZD1222 COVID-19 vaccine. The material was peripheral blood, obtained 28 days after the second AZD1222 dose. The CDR3 has the sequence CASTAGFYTTGELFF. The nucleotide sequence reads TGTGCCAGCACCGCCGGGTTCTACACCACCGGGGAGCTGTTTTTT.